This T cell receptor beta chain was sequenced during a study of a mutant IDH1 vaccine in newly diagnosed glioma (TCRdb year 2021). Background for the entire study: Across visits V03 through V10, patients got a total of eight vaccinations, given in weeks 1, 3, 5, 7, 11, 15, 19 and 23. Vaccination started 4-6 weeks after radiotherapy alone, or was given together with temozolomide cycles in the groups whose treatment included chemotherapy. Of the approximately 30 treated patients, about 62% were male and approximately 40% were female, and the mean age was approximately 41 years. Before enrollment, most patients had been given radiochemotherapy with temozolomide as standard therapy, while the rest had received either radiotherapy alone or temozolomide alone. Peripheral blood was drawn at six visits: V03 (baseline), V05, V07, V10, V12 and V13. For exploratory analyses, 25 to 30 treated patients had longitudinal TCRB deep sequencing done wherever samples were available.

Library preparation was by the immunoSEQ multiplex PCR assay. The hsTCRB Kit was used according to the manufacturer's protocol to amplify rearranged TCR beta chain sequences. An Illumina MiSeq was used to sequence the TCRB libraries. Under the source paper's analysis protocol: The kit vendor's proprietary platform handled demultiplexing, trimming and gene mapping. The source is immuneACCESS, and TCRdb retained only in-frame sequences with V and J called. Part of the clones is not carried over; for the studies checked, unresolved V genes explain less than half of this, and the remainder is unexplained. V and J calls and clone size follow that table, whereas D and trimming were derived from the DNA. In this sample the table shows roughly 36,000 clones, 85% to 90% of which occur a single time. In total, the top ten clones hold approximately 2.4% of the sample. V is shortened by 6 bases, J by 0 bases, and the region joining them spans 13 bases. The CDR3 has 14 amino acids, counting the end cysteine and phenylalanine. Only the CDR3 region is kept as DNA, spanning 42 bases read in frame from base 1. Via the germline V gene (reference sequence), CDR1 is SGHKS and CDR2 YYEKEE.

The time point tag for this specimen amounts to: week 23, last vaccination. Every vaccine dose consisted of 300 ug of a 20-mer mutant IDH1 peptide in Montanide, administered subcutaneously together with topical imiquimod. Donors had newly diagnosed WHO grade 3 or 4 IDH1-mutant astrocytomas with loss of nuclear ATRX. The samples were drawn from NOA16, a multicentre, single-arm, open-label phase I trial in Germany that tested a mutant IDH1 peptide vaccine in humans for the first time. Genomic DNA for TCRB sequencing was isolated from EDTA blood with the DNeasy Blood and Tissue Kit. Overall study outcomes, separate from this receptor: According to the authors, sample limitations meant that analyses of patient blood samples could not be reproduced. Changes in the top peripheral T cell clonotypes picked up by TCRB sequencing did not appear to be linked to pseudoprogression. Availability determined which PBMC samples were chosen for TCRB deep sequencing. Immune responses induced by the vaccine were seen in around 93% of patients across multiple MHC alleles.

With regard to this clone: The clone's antigen remains unknown. The record has no base qualities; no much larger clone is one base away.

The sequencing here drew on PBMCs, taken from a glioma patient whose treatment included an IDH1 peptide vaccine. The TCR was taken from a man aged 35 to 55 with glioma. The chain uses TRBV5-5 and TRBJ2-7; the best D guess is TRBD1, with 5 bases matching. The CDR3 has the sequence CASTPRVPSYEQYF. The DNA sequence reads TGTGCCAGCACCCCCAGGGTACCCTCCTACGAGCAGTACTTC. The CDR3, completed at both ends by the reference TRBV5-5 and TRBJ2-7 genes, gives the full variable domain DAGVTQSPTHLIKTRGQQVTLRCSPISGHKSVSWYQQVLGQGPQFIFQYYEKEERGRGNFPDRFSARQFPNYSSELNVNALLLGDSALYLCASTPRVPSYEQYFGPGTRLTVT.